Each of the 11 T cell receptor beta chains below was sequenced from the same sample in a study of human T cells and chemical hapten exposure. TCRdb recomputed calls from the RACE reads with MiXCR, one row per CDR3 protein. The sample lists under 200,000 distinct CDR3 sequences; approximately 14% were seen once. Time point denoted: patch test 1, 2 weeks after DPC sensitization. Regarding treatment: therapeutic diphenylcyclopropenone sensitization with weekly scalp DPC. Sequences were derived from whole blood, sampled in connection with sensitization to the hapten diphenylcyclopropenone (DPC). These receptors were collected from a woman in her twenties or thirties with alopecia areata. Some clones in this sample may be carry-over from other donors' samples.

This clonotype was seen more than once but under ten times. The V and J genes are TRBV4-3 and TRBJ2-3; maybe TRBD2 (6 bases). The V end was cut by 0 bases, the J end by 0 bases, with 7 bases between. Per the germline V gene, CDR1 is LGHNA and CDR2 is YSLEER. The CDR3 consists of 15 residues. CDR3 residues: CASSQDRGSTDTQYF. CDR3 sequence (DNA): TGCGCCAGCAGCCAAGACCGGGGGAGCACAGATACGCAGTATTTT.

As regards this clonotype: A much larger clone is a single base away; this may be a read error. The J gene is TRBJ1-5, the V gene TRBV5-1; TRBD1 is a possible D gene (5 bases). V lost 3 bases and J lost 7, with 14 bases in between. The CDR3 has 14 residues. Germline values: CDR1 SGHRS, CDR2 YFSETQ. CDR3 DNA: TGCGCCAGCAGCTCCGGGGGAGAGGAACAGCCCCAGCATTTT. Translation gives CASSSGGEEQPQHF.

This clonotype has only a few counts. The chain has TRBV12-3 or TRBV12-4 and TRBJ2-7; 9 nucleotides match TRBD2. The CDR3 is made up of 15 amino acids. The J segment lost 2 bases and the V segment lost 6 bases, leaving 8 bases of the junction unmatched. Here the CDR3 DNA reads TGTGCCAGCAGGGGGGCTAGCGGGGACGCCTACGAGCAGTACTTC. Residues: CASRGASGDAYEQYF.

A word on this clonotype: Sequence at one end of the junction differs from germline and may be a read error. The chain joins TRBV20-1 to TRBJ2-7, with 11 bases fitting TRBD2. The CDR3 has 11 residues. Germline CDR1 and CDR2: DFQATT and SNEGSKA (reference sequence). This CDR3 reads CSALTTSGRHF. CDR3 in DNA: TGCAGTGCCCTCACCACTAGCGGGAGACACTTC.

The V call is TRBV11-2, the J call TRBJ1-1, with TRBD1 as a possible D gene (6 bases). V was pared by 5 bases and J by 7 bases, with 23 bases between. Germline loops: CDR1 SGHAT, CDR2 FQNNGV. The CDR3 loop spans 16 amino acids. CDR3 sequence: CASSITPTGAMVEAFF. The CDR3, as DNA: TGTGCCAGCAGCATAACCCCCACGGGGGCGATGGTTGAAGCTTTCTTT.

As to this clonotype: Lacking the conserved final phenylalanine or tryptophan, this CDR3 likely reflects a read error. The rearrangement joins TRBV28 to TRBJ2-5; a possible D gene is TRBD1 (6 bases). The V and J ends lost 3 bases and 1 base respectively, with 12 bases between them. From germline, CDR1 is MDHEN and CDR2 SYDVKM. The CDR3 totals 15 residues. The CDR3 protein is CASSFVRGGQETQYL. The CDR3 DNA sequence: TGTGCCAGCAGTTTTGTCAGGGGCGGCCAAGAGACCCAGTACCTC.

The chain uses TRBV7-9 and TRBJ1-2; 10 bases are a match to TRBD1. The V gene's germline CDR1 is SEHNR and CDR2 FQNEAQ (reference sequence). This CDR3 region has 14 residues. V dropped 1 base and J dropped 7; count of bases not matched to a gene: 3. The CDR3 DNA reads as TGTGCCAGCAGCTTAGAAGACAGGGGGCCTGGCTACACCTTC. The encoded protein is CASSLEDRGPGYTF.

The chain is built from TRBV6-5 and TRBJ2-3; TRBD1 aligns across 9 bases. Germline V gives CDR1 MNHEY, CDR2 SVGAGI. J gave up 2 bases and V 0 bases, and 9 bases lay outside the gene matches. CDR3 length: 18 residues. This CDR3 is CASSYSYVGQGYTDTQYF. The DNA for the CDR3 is TGTGCCAGCAGTTACTCCTATGTGGGACAGGGCTACACAGATACGCAGTATTTT.

This chain uses TRBV9 with TRBJ2-3; D is possibly TRBD2 (5 bases). Germline V gene lookup returns CDR1 SGDLS and CDR2 YYNGEE. This CDR3 comprises 15 residues. The V end was cut by 1 base, the J end by 6 bases, with 15 bases between. The CDR3: CASSVSSGAKDTQYF. Here the CDR3 DNA reads TGTGCCAGCAGCGTATCCAGCGGCGCTAAGGATACGCAGTATTTT. The full variable domain, in which reference TRBV9 and TRBJ2-3 provide the parts outside the CDR3, is DSGVTQTPKHLITATGQRVTLRCSPRSGDLSVYWYQQSLDQGLQFLIQYYNGEERAKGNILERFSAQQFPDLHSELNLSSLELGDSALYFCASSVSSGAKDTQYFGPGTRLTVL.

This clonotype was recorded many times. CDR3 amino acids: CASSSRSTSANNEQFF. The CDR3 DNA is TGTGCCAGCAGCTCCCGCTCTACTAGCGCGAACAATGAGCAGTTCTTC. The chain combines TRBV7-3 with TRBJ2-1; 7 bases map to TRBD2. The CDR3 is 16 residues long. Trimming cost V 4 bases and J 5 bases; bases outside gene matches: 11. CDR1 SGHTA and CDR2 FQGTGA come from the germline V gene.

The CDR3 bases are TGTGCCAGCAGCTTGGCCCCGGGACAGGGTTCCTACGAGCAGTACTTC. Its protein product is CASSLAPGQGSYEQYF. The chain carries TRBV5-5 and TRBJ2-7; TRBD1 matches at 9 bases. With V trimmed by 0 bases and J by 1 base, 5 bases remained unmatched. This CDR3 spans 16 amino acids. From germline, CDR1 is SGHKS and CDR2 YYEKEE (reference sequence).